The clone carrying this T cell receptor beta chain was detected many times. Its antigen is unidentified. This sample was included in a study of glioma-infiltrating T cells. Study findings and constraints: Gliomas, especially low-grade, showed above-expected tissue-blood divergence; non-neoplastic patients showed below. Very few CDR3 sequences were shared between tissue and blood.

Per the germline V gene, CDR1 is SQVTM and CDR2 is ANQGSEA. CDR3 size: 16 residues. Trimming left V 4 bases short and J 0 bases short, with 18 bases between. TCR alpha and beta CDR3 regions were amplified from RNA using iRepertoire nested multiplex PCR. TCRdb ran MiXCR on the multiplex PCR reads and lists one entry per CDR3 protein. The sample yields roughly 190,000 distinct CDR3 sequences, more than 25% seen once. The receptor's source is a human donor with low-grade glioma or glioblastoma, undergoing nonglioma brain surgery, or in good health (not recorded which). The chain employs TRBV29-1 and TRBJ1-2; D gene unclear. The sample was glioma tissue, nonneoplastic brain tissue, or PBMCs (not recorded which). CDR3 loop: CSVASGGGVSNYGYTF. In nucleotides, the CDR3 is TGCAGCGTTGCCTCCGGCGGTGGGGTTTCTAACTATGGCTACACCTTC.